One T cell receptor beta chain is described in this entry. This entry comes from a study of blood T cell repertoires in COVID-19. Across the study: Nucleic acid was either cDNA or gDNA, and it came from T cells, B-cell-depleted T cells, or PBMCs.

The CDR3 loop spans 15 amino acids. The V and J ends lost 4 bases and 4 bases respectively, with 16 bases between them. CDR1 and CDR2 from the germline V gene are MNHEY and SVGEGT. Method: immunoSEQ multiplex PCR; TCRdb's copy keeps in-frame clones and lacks some. The table shows 150,000 to 200,000 clones, with 80% to 90% occurring only once. The chain uses TRBV6-2 or TRBV6-3 and TRBJ1-2; D is possibly TRBD1 (6 bases). Material for sequencing was peripheral blood. This TCR was sampled from a man younger than 35 who had recovered from COVID-19. CDR3 bases: TGTGCCAGCAGTTCGCAGGGGATCGCCATCTATGGCTACACCTTC. As protein: CASSSQGIAIYGYTF.